The entry below describes one TCR beta chain. Its antigen is currently unknown. The sample originates from a study of OX40 agonist ivuxolimab in advanced cancers. Looking at the study overall: One hepatocellular carcinoma and a couple of cutaneous melanoma patients partially responded. Regarding the study as a whole: Also showing low normalized T-cell clonal expansion were some of the nonresponders.

TCRdb keeps only in-frame clones here, not all; method: immunoSEQ multiplex PCR. This sample carries about 69,000 clones, almost 90% of them seen once, and the ten largest clones take roughly 10%. Excluded were patients having autoimmune disease history or systemic immunosuppression. The material sequenced was CD4+ or CD8+ T cells sorted from blood, taken in a trial of the OX40 agonist ivuxolimab. This receptor was obtained from an adult with an advanced solid tumor such as melanoma, head and neck, liver or kidney cancer.

The CDR3 loop is CASSQGTYYNEQFF. CDR3 coding DNA: TGTGCCAGCAGCCAAGGGACCTATTACAATGAGCAGTTCTTC. The chain is built from TRBV4-2 and TRBJ2-1; D gene uncertain. The germline gives CDR1 LGHNA, CDR2 YNFKEQ. Trimming shortened V by 1 base and J by 4 bases, and 8 bases separated the two germline ends. This CDR3 comprises 14 residues.